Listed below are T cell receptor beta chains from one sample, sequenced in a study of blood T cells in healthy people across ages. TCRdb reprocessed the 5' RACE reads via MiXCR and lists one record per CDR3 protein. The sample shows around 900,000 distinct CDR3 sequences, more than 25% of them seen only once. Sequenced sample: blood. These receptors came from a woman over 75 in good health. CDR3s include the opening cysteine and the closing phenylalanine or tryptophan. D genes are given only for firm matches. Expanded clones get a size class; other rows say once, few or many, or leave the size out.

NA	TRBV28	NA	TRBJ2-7	TGTGCCAGCAGCTATACATTCTACGAGCAGTACTTC	CASSYTFYEQYF
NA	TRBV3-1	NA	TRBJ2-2	TGTGCCAGCAGCCTCCGAGGGACACGCACCGGGGAGCTGTTTTTT	CASSLRGTRTGELFF
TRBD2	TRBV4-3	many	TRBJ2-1	TGCGCCAGCAGCCAAGATTTACTAGCGGGATCTTCTGAGCAGTTCTTC	CASSQDLLAGSSEQFF
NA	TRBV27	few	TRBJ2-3	TGTGCCAGCCGGACACGGGGGGCCACAGATACGCAGTATTTT	CASRTRGATDTQYF
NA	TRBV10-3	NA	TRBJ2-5	TGTGCCATCAGTGATCAGGGGAGAGAGCAGTACTTC	CAISDQGREQYF
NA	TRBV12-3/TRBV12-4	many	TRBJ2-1	TGTGCCAGCAGTCCCCCCACTGTGCGGACGGCTAAGTTCTTC	CASSPPTVRTAKFF
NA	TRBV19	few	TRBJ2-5	TGTGCCAGTAGTCGAACTTACAGGCAACAAGAGACCCAGTACTTC	CASSRTYRQQETQYF
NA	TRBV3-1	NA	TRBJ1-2	TGTGCCAGCAGCCTGGACACTCCGCCATATGGCTACACCTTC	CASSLDTPPYGYTF
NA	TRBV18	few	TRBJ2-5	TGTGCCAGCTCACCACCACAGTCTCAGGGGGAGACCCAGTACTTC	CASSPPQSQGETQYF
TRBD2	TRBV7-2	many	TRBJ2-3	TGTGCCAGCAGCCCCAGGCGGGGGGGCCCAGATACGCAGTATTTT	CASSPRRGGPDTQYF
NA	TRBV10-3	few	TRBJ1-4	TGTGCCATCAGTGAGTCCCAGAGGGAAAAACTGTTTTTT	CAISESQREKLFF
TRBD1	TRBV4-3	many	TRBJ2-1	TGCGCCAGCAGCCACCCTTTGACAGGGACAACCTACAATGAGCAGTTCTTC	CASSHPLTGTTYNEQFF
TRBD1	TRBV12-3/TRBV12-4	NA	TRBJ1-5	TGTGCCAGCGGTGCACAGGGGTTCAATCAGCCCCAGCATTTT	CASGAQGFNQPQHF
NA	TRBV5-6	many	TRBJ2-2	TGTGCCAGCAGCTTGCCGGACAGCGGTTCTAACACCGGGGAGCTGTTTTTT	CASSLPDSGSNTGELFF
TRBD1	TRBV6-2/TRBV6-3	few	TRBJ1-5	TGTGCCAGCAGTTACTCGACAGGGAGGGACAATCAGCCCCAGCATTTT	CASSYSTGRDNQPQHF
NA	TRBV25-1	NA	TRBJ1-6	TGTGCCAGTGGGCATGCGAGTAGCTCCTATAATTCACCCCTCCACTTT	CASGHASSSYNSPLHF
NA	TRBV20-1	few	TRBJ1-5	TGCAGTGCTAGAGTGGTTAGGGACAATCAGCCCCAGCATTTT	CSARVVRDNQPQHF
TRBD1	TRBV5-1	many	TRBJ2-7	TGCGCCAGCAGCTTGGCGGACAGGGTTAACGAGCAGTACTTC	CASSLADRVNEQYF
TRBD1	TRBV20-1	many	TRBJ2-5	TGCAGTGCTAGCCGATCGGGGACAGGTCAAGAGACCCAGTACTTC	CSASRSGTGQETQYF
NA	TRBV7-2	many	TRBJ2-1	TGTGCCAGCAGCCGCTTGATAGGGGTGGCTGAGCAGTTCTTC	CASSRLIGVAEQFF
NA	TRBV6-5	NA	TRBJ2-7	TGTGCCAGCAGTTACGGGCGGGGGCTCAACGAGCAGTACTTC	CASSYGRGLNEQYF
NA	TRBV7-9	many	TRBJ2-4	TGTGCCAGCAGCCGAAGTATGAGGGAAAACATTCAGTACTTC	CASSRSMRENIQYF
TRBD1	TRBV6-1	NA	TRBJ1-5	TGTGCCAGCAGTAAGCCAATGACAGGGCGGTTCGTAGATCAGCCCCAGCATTTT	CASSKPMTGRFVDQPQHF
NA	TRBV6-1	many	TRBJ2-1	TGTGCCAGCAGTGCCTCGTGGGGGAGAAATGAGCAGTTCTTC	CASSASWGRNEQFF
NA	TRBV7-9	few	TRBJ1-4	TGTGCCAGCAGCCGGACCCTAGGGGGTGGGGAAAAACTGTTTTTT	CASSRTLGGGEKLFF
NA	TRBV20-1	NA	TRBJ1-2	TGCAGTGCCCCCGGACAGTTAGGCTACACCTTC	CSAPGQLGYTF
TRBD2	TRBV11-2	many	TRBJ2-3	TGTGCCAGCAGCTGGCTAGCGGGGGTTAGCACAGATACGCAGTATTTT	CASSWLAGVSTDTQYF
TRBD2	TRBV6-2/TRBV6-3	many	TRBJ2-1	TGTGCCAGCAGTTACACGCCCCACCAGCGGGGGGGTTCTTACAATGAGCAGTTCTTC	CASSYTPHQRGGSYNEQFF
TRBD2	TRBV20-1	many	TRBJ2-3	TGCAGTGCTAGATCCTACCCTTTTAGCGGGGGGGCTAGCACAGATACGCAGTATTTT	CSARSYPFSGGASTDTQYF
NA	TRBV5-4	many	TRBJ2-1	TGTGCCAGCAGCTTACTAAGGACAGAATACAATGAGCAGTTCTTC	CASSLLRTEYNEQFF
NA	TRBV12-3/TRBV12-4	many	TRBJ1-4	TGTGCCAGCAGTCGGACACCAACTAATGAAAAACTGTTTTTT	CASSRTPTNEKLFF
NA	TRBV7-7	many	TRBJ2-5	TGTGCTAGCAGCTCCGGGACGGTCGGAGAGACCCAGTACTTC	CASSSGTVGETQYF
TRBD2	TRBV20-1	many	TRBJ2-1	TGCAGTGCTAGAGATGCGGCTAGCGGGGCCTACAATGAGCAGTTCTTC	CSARDAASGAYNEQFF
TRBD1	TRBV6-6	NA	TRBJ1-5	TGTGCCAGCAGCCGGGACAGACCCGATCAGCCCCAGCATTTT	CASSRDRPDQPQHF
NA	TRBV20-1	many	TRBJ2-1	TGCAGTGCTAGAGATGGCAGGGCGATCAATGAGCAGTTCTTC	CSARDGRAINEQFF